This passage covers 21 T cell receptor beta chains from one sample sequenced in a study of chronic HIV infection and antiretroviral therapy. TCRdb independently ran MiXCR on the 5' RACE reads; one entry per CDR3 protein. The table shows about 38,000 distinct CDR3 sequences, with 8% to 10% occurring only once. What was sequenced was peripheral blood. These receptors came from an adult who had HIV and had not received antiretroviral therapy, or was an uninfected healthy control (not recorded which).

The V and J genes are TRBV5-6 and TRBJ1-1; no clear D. The CDR3 consists of 12 residues. With 2 bases removed from V and 4 bases from J, the gap between germline ends came to 6 bases. Germline CDR1 is SGHDT and CDR2 is YYEEEE. The CDR3 nucleotides are TGTGCCAGCAGCTTTGGGAGCACTGAAGCTTTCTTT. Translating it yields CASSFGSTEAFF.

This clonotype was picked up many times. In nucleotides, the CDR3 is TGCGCCAGCAGCTTATACCAAGAGACCCAGTACTTC. It codes for CASSLYQETQYF. This chain uses TRBV5-1 with TRBJ2-5, with D uncertain. The ends were cut back, 2 bases at V and 0 bases at J, with 2 bases in the middle. The CDR3 loop spans 12 amino acids. Germline V gene data show CDR1 as SGHRS and CDR2 as YFSETQ.

This clonotype was seen many times. CDR3 coding DNA: TGTGCCAGCAGCTTAGTCGGGGACAGGGGGTATACTGAAGCTTTCTTT. It yields the protein CASSLVGDRGYTEAFF. The V call is TRBV7-2, the J call TRBJ1-1; 11 positions match TRBD1. Germline values: CDR1 SGHTA, CDR2 FQGNSA. This CDR3 contains 16 residues. The junction had 6 bases not matched to a gene; V was cut back by 1 base and J by 5 bases.

This clonotype showed up just a few times. The chain uses TRBV10-3 and TRBJ2-5; D is uncertain. CDR3 size: 16 residues. Trimming removed 2 bases from V and 5 bases from J, with 18 bases in between. Germline-derived CDR1 and CDR2 are ENHRY and SYGVKD. CDR3 nucleotide sequence: TGTGCCATCAGTGAGAGTATTTTCGCGTCTACGGAGACCCAGTACTTC. It codes for CAISESIFASTETQYF.

This clonotype was observed many times. The chain uses TRBV21-1 and TRBJ2-7. TRBV21-1 is assigned pseudogene status. This CDR3 is 17 amino acids long. The CDR3 is CASSKRPKGNHPYEQYF. The DNA for the CDR3 is TGTGCCAGCAGCAAACGGCCAAAAGGCAACCATCCCTACGAGCAGTACTTC.

This clonotype was found a few times. The chain employs TRBV28 and TRBJ1-4; 9 bases are a match to TRBD1. Germline CDR1 and CDR2: MDHEN and SYDVKM. Germline trimming cut 6 bases from V and 7 bases from J; bases unmatched to any gene: 6. The CDR3 runs 14 residues. Here the CDR3 DNA reads TGTGCCAGCAGCCGGGACAGGGTGACTGAAAAACTGTTTTTT. Amino acids: CASSRDRVTEKLFF.

This clonotype was seen only a few times. The chain links TRBV28 to TRBJ1-1; D gene uncertain. The CDR3 runs to 14 residues. In germline, CDR1 is MDHEN, CDR2 SYDVKM. V was cut by 2 bases and J by 1 base, with 8 bases left in between. In nucleotides, the CDR3 is TGTGCCAGCAGTTTAAAAAGAAAGAACACTGAAGCTTTCTTT. This translates into CASSLKRKNTEAFF.

The rearrangement joins TRBV20-1 to TRBJ1-1; D is unclear. The germline V gene has CDR1 DFQATT and CDR2 SNEGSKA (reference sequence). This CDR3 has 14 residues. Trimming shortened V by 0 bases and J by 5 bases, and 13 bases separated the two germline ends. CDR3 DNA: TGCAGTGCTAGAGATCCAGCAGGCGAAACTGAAGCTTTCTTT. This sequence encodes CSARDPAGETEAFF.

This clonotype has just a few counts. The chain combines TRBV6-6 with TRBJ2-5; D is ambiguous. The V end was cut by 7 bases, the J end by 7 bases, with 16 bases between. CDR3 length equals 13 residues. Germline CDR1 MNHNY, CDR2 SVGAGI (reference sequence). CDR3 protein: CASTPVAGRTQYF. The CDR3 DNA sequence: TGTGCCAGCACCCCAGTGGCCGGTAGGACCCAGTACTTC.

This clonotype was seen only a few times. The chain employs TRBV11-3 and TRBJ1-5; unclear D gene. The germline gives CDR1 SGHNT, CDR2 YENEEA. The CDR3 is made up of 17 amino acids. V gave up 3 bases and J gave up 0 bases, with 15 bases separating them. CDR3 in amino acids: CASSFMWEQYSNQPQHF. The CDR3 coding sequence is TGTGCCAGCAGCTTTATGTGGGAACAGTATAGCAATCAGCCCCAGCATTTT.

Ten or more counts support this clonotype. V is TRBV5-8 and J is TRBJ2-1; D is perhaps TRBD1 (6 bases). The CDR3 length is 15 residues. Looked up from germline, CDR1 is SGHTS and CDR2 is YDEGEE. V shed 4 bases and J shed 8 bases, with 19 bases lying between them. The CDR3 DNA follows: TGTGCCAGCAGCCCGCCCAGGGGTCCATCCGATGAGCAGTTCTTC. Amino acid sequence: CASSPPRGPSDEQFF.

The V gene is TRBV15, the J gene TRBJ2-1; 9 nucleotides match TRBD1. V lost 8 bases and J lost 4; bases outside the gene matches: 3. The CDR3 spans 13 residues. Germline V gives CDR1 LNHNV, CDR2 YYDKDF (reference sequence). The CDR3 region has the DNA TGTGCCACCTCGACAGGGGGGTACAATGAGCAGTTCTTC. Protein sequence: CATSTGGYNEQFF. Filled out from reference TRBV15 and TRBJ2-1, the complete variable domain reads DAMVIQNPRYQVTQFGKPVTLSCSQTLNHNVMYWYQQKSSQAPKLLFHYYDKDFNNEADTPDNFQSRRPNTSFCFLDIRSPGLGDTAMYLCATSTGGYNEQFFGPGTRLTVL.

This clonotype was counted a few times. One end of the junction is discordant with germline, which a read error may explain. The genes are TRBV20-1 and TRBJ2-4, with D perhaps matching TRBD2 (6 bases). Germline lookup yields CDR1 DFQATT and CDR2 SNEGSKA (reference sequence). The CDR3 has 14 amino acids. CDR3 bases: TGCAGTGCCAGAGCGGGCGGTGCCAAAAACATTCAGTACTTC. Translating it yields CSARAGGAKNIQYF.

The gene calls are TRBV20-1 and TRBJ1-1, with TRBD1 matching 8 bases. In germline, CDR1 is DFQATT, CDR2 SNEGSKA (reference sequence). Trimming at V came to 3 bases and at J to 5 bases, leaving 2 bases not matched to a gene. The CDR3 contains 12 residues. CDR3 in amino acids: CSASDRGTEAFF. The CDR3 DNA is TGCAGTGCTAGCGACAGGGGTACTGAAGCTTTCTTT.

The chain links TRBV29-1 to TRBJ2-5, with TRBD1 as a possible D gene (5 bases). The CDR3 loop spans 15 amino acids. Trimming left V 0 bases short and J 4 bases short, with 15 bases between. Germline CDR1 and CDR2: SQVTM and ANQGSEA. The CDR3 loop is CSVEDAAETAETQYF. In DNA, the CDR3 is TGCAGCGTTGAAGATGCGGCGGAGACAGCAGAGACCCAGTACTTC.

This clonotype was seen at least ten times. The chain employs TRBV20-1 and TRBJ1-1, with TRBD1 matching over 10 bases. Germline V CDR1 and CDR2: DFQATT, SNEGSKA (reference sequence). After removal of 5 bases from V and 0 bases from J, the junction contained 6 bases not matched to a gene. There are 15 residues in the CDR3. The CDR3 coding sequence is TGCAGTGCTGACAGGGGGCGAGGTTTGAACACTGAAGCTTTCTTT. Amino acid sequence: CSADRGRGLNTEAFF.

The chain couples TRBV27 to TRBJ2-1, with D maybe TRBD2 (5 bases). CDR1 MNHEY and CDR2 SMNVEV come from the germline V gene (reference sequence). With 8 bases removed from V and 7 bases from J, the gap between germline ends came to 15 bases. This CDR3 contains 13 residues. CDR3 DNA sequence: TGTGCCAGCGGGGTAGCGAACGGAAATGAGCAGTTCTTC. It codes for CASGVANGNEQFF.

With respect to this clonotype: A much larger clone lies one base from this, so it may be a read error. The rearrangement uses TRBV28 and TRBJ2-3; 8 bases agree with TRBD1. The germline gives CDR1 MDHEN, CDR2 SYDVKM. V lost 7 bases and J lost 9; bases outside the gene matches: 15. The CDR3 has 15 residues. The CDR3 loop is CASTLGGQARGTQYF. CDR3 coding DNA: TGTGCCAGCACCCTAGGGGGACAGGCCCGAGGCACGCAGTATTTT. Based on the CDR3 plus reference TRBV28 and TRBJ2-3, the full variable domain is DVKVTQSSRYLVKRTGEKVFLECVQDMDHENMFWYRQDPGLGLRLIYFSYDVKMKEKGDIPEGYSVSREKKERFSLILESASTNQTSMYLCASTLGGQARGTQYFGPGTRLTVL.

This clonotype occurred many times. This sequence joins TRBV28 and TRBJ2-1, with 10 bases aligning to TRBD2. V shed 5 bases, J shed 5 bases, and the junction held 9 bases outside the gene matches. CDR3 size: 16 residues. Per germline, CDR1 MDHEN and CDR2 SYDVKM. In nucleotides, the CDR3 is TGTGCCAGCAGTACCGCGACTAGCGGGCCCAACAATGAGCAGTTCTTC. Protein: CASSTATSGPNNEQFF. Full variable domain (outside the CDR3, taken from reference TRBV28 and TRBJ2-1): DVKVTQSSRYLVKRTGEKVFLECVQDMDHENMFWYRQDPGLGLRLIYFSYDVKMKEKGDIPEGYSVSREKKERFSLILESASTNQTSMYLCASSTATSGPNNEQFFGPGTRLTVL.

This clonotype has more than one count but fewer than ten. This sequence joins TRBV28 and TRBJ2-5; D assignment may be TRBD1 or TRBD2 (5 bases each). Germline V lookup: CDR1 MDHEN, CDR2 SYDVKM. V lost 5 bases, J lost 5 bases, and 15 bases lay in between. The CDR3 is 14 amino acids. CDR3 bases: TGTGCCAGCAGTCAACCTGGGGGATTGGAGACCCAGTACTTC. Protein product: CASSQPGGLETQYF.

The sample holds a few counts of this clonotype. The J gene is TRBJ2-5, the V gene TRBV28, with 10 bases identical to TRBD2. CDR1 and CDR2 (germline): MDHEN, SYDVKM. The length of the CDR3 is 16 residues. The J segment lost 4 bases and the V segment lost 2 bases, leaving 7 bases of the junction unmatched. DNA for the CDR3: TGTGCCAGCAGTTTAATCGTAGCGGGAGGAACAGAGACCCAGTACTTC. It is translated as CASSLIVAGGTETQYF.